This TCR beta chain was sequenced during a study of spatial heterogeneity in lung cancer. There are many counts of this clonotype. TCRdb re-called the 5' RACE reads through MiXCR, storing one row per CDR3 protein. The table lists 26,000 or so distinct CDR3 sequences, 7.5% to 9.5% of them singletons. Time point noted: sample taken at primary tumor resection. Frozen PBMC, nontumor lung or tumor provided whole RNA, which was sequenced unsorted. CDR1 is MNHNY, CDR2 SVGAGI, per germline (reference sequence). The CDR3 sequence is 13 residues long. The V and J ends lost 6 bases and 6 bases respectively, with 14 bases between them.

The chain uses TRBV6-6 and TRBJ2-5; D is tentatively TRBD1 or TRBD2 (5 bases each). Sequenced material: PBMCs, taken at surgery. The clonotype was recovered from a female donor with early-stage non-small cell lung cancer. The CDR3 here is CASSQGVGKTQYF. The CDR3 DNA follows: TGTGCCAGCAGCCAGGGAGTGGGAAAGACCCAGTACTTC.